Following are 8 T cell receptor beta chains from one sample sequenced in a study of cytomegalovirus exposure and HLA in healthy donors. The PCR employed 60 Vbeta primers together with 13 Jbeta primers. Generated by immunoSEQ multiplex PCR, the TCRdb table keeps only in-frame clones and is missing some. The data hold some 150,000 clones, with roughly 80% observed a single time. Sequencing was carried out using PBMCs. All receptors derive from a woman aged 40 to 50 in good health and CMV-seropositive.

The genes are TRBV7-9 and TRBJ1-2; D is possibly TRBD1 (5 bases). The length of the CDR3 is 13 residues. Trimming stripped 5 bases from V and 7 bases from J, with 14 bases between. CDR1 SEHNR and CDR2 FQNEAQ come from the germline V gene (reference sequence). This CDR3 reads CASSPGTGAGYTF. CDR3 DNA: TGTGCCAGCAGCCCCGGGACGGGAGCTGGCTACACCTTC.

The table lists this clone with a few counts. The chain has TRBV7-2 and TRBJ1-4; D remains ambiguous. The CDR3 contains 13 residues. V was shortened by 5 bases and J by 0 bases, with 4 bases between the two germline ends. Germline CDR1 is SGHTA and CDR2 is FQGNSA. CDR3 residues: CASSPSTNEKLFF. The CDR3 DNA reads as TGTGCCAGCAGCCCCTCAACTAATGAAAAACTGTTTTTT.

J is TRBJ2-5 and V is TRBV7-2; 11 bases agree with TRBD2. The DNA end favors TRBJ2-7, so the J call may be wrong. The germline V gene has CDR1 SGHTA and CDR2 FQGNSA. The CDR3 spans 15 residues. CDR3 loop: CASSQTSGGSYEQYF. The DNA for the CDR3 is TGTGCCAGCAGCCAAACTAGCGGGGGTTCCTACGAGCAGTACTTC.

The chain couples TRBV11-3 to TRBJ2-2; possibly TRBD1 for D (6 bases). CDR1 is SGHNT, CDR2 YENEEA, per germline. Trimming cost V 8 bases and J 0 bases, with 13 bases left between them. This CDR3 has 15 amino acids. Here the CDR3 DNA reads TGTGCCAGCGCCCAAAAGGGGGCGAACACCGGGGAGCTGTTTTTT. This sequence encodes CASAQKGANTGELFF. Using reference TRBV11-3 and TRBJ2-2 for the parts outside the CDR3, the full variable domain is EAGVVQSPRYKIIEKKQPVAFWCNPISGHNTLYWYLQNLGQGPELLIRYENEEAVDDSQLPKDRFSAERLKGVDSTLKIQPAELGDSAVYLCASAQKGANTGELFFGEGSRLTVL.

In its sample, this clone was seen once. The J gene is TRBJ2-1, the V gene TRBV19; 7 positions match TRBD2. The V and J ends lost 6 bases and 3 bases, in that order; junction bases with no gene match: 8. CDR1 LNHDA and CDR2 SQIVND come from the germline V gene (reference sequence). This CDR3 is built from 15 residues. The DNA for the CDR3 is TGTGCCAGTAGACCCCGGGGAGGGGTCTACAATGAGCAGTTCTTC. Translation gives CASRPRGGVYNEQFF. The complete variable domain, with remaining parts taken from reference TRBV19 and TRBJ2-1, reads DGGITQSPKYLFRKEGQNVTLSCEQNLNHDAMYWYRQDPGQGLRLIYYSQIVNDFQKGDIAEGYSVSREKKESFPLTVTSAQKNPTAFYLCASRPRGGVYNEQFFGPGTRLTVL.

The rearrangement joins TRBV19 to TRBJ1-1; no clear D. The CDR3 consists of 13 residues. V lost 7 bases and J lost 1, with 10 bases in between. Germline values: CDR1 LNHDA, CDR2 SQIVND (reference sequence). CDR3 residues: CASNPYKNTEAFF. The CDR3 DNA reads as TGTGCCAGTAACCCTTACAAGAACACTGAAGCTTTCTTT.

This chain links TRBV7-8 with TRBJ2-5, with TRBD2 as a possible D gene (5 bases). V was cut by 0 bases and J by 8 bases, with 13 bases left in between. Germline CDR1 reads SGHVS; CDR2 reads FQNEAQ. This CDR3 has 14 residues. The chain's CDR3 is CASSLAVVRETQYF. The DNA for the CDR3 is TGTGCCAGCAGCTTAGCGGTAGTGAGGGAAACCCAGTACTTC.

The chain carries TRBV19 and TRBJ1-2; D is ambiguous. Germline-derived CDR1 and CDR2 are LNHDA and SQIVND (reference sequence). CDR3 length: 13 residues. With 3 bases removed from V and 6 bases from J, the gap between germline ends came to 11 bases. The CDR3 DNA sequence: TGTGCCAGTAGTATTAGGCCGAGGAATGGCTACACCTTC. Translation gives CASSIRPRNGYTF. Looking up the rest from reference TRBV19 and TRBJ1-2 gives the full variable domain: DGGITQSPKYLFRKEGQNVTLSCEQNLNHDAMYWYRQDPGQGLRLIYYSQIVNDFQKGDIAEGYSVSREKKESFPLTVTSAQKNPTAFYLCASSIRPRNGYTFGSGTRLTVV.